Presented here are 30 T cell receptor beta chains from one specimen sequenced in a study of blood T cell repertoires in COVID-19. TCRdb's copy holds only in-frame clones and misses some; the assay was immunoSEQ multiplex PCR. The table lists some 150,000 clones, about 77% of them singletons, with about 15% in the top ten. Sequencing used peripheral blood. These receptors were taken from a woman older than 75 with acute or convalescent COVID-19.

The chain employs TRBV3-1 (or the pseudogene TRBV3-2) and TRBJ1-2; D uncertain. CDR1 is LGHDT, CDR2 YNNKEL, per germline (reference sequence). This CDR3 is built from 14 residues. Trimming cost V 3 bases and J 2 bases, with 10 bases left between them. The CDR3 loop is CASSHSTVNYGYTF. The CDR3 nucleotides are TGTGCCAGCAGCCATTCCACTGTGAACTATGGCTACACCTTC.

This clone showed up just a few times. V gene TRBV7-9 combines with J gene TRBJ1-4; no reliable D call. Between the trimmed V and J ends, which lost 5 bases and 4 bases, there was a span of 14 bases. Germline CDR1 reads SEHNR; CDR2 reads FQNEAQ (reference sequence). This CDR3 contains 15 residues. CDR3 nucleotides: TGTGCCAGCAGCCTAACGGCGGGAGTTAATGAAAAACTGTTTTTT. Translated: CASSLTAGVNEKLFF.

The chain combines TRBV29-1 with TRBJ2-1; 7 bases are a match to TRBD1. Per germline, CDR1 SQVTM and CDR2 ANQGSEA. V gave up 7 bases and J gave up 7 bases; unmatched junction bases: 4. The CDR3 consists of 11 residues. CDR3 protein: CSAMTGNEQFF. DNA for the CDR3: TGCAGCGCCATGACAGGGAATGAGCAGTTCTTC.

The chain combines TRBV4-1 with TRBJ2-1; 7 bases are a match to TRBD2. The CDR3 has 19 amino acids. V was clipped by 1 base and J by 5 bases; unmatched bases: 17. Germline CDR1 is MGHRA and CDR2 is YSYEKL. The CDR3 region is CASSQVRASGVPQDNEQFF. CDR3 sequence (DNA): TGCGCCAGCAGCCAAGTAAGGGCTAGCGGCGTTCCGCAGGACAATGAGCAGTTCTTC.

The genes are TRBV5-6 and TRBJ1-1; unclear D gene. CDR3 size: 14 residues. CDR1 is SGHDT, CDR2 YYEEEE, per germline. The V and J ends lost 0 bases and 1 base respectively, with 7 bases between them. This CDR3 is CASSLGRQNTEAFF. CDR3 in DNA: TGTGCCAGCAGCTTGGGGCGGCAGAACACTGAAGCTTTCTTT.

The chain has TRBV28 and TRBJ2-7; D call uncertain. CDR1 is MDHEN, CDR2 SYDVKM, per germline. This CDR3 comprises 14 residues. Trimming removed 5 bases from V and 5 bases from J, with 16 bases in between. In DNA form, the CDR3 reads TGTGCCAGCAGTCCAACCTCGACATTTAACGAGCAGTACTTC. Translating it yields CASSPTSTFNEQYF.

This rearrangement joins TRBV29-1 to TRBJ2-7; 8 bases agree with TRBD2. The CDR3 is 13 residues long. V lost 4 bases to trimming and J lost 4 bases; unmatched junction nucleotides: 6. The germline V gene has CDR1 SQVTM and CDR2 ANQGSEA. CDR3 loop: CSVGSGRRYEQYF. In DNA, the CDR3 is TGCAGCGTTGGCAGCGGGAGAAGGTACGAGCAGTACTTC.

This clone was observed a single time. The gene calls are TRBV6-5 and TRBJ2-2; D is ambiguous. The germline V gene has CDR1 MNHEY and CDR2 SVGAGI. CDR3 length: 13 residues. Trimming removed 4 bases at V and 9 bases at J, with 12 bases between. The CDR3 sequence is CASSSQWARELFF. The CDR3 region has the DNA TGTGCCAGCAGTTCACAGTGGGCTAGGGAGCTGTTTTTT.

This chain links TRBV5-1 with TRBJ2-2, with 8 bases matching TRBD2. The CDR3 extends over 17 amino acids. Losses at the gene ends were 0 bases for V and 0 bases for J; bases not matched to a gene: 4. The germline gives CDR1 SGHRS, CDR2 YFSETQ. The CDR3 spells CASSLGAGGPNTGELFF. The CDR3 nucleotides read TGCGCCAGCAGCTTGGGCGCGGGGGGCCCGAACACCGGGGAGCTGTTTTTT.

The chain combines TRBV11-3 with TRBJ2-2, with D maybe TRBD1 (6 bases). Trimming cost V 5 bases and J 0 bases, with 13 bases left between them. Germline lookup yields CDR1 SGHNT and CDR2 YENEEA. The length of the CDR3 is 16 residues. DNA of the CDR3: TGTGCCAGCAGCGGTCAGTGGACAGCGAACACCGGGGAGCTGTTTTTT. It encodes CASSGQWTANTGELFF.

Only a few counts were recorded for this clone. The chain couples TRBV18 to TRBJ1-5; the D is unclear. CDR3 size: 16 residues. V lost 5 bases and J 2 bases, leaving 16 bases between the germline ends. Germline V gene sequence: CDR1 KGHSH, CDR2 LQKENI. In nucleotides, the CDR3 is TGTGCCAGCTCAACTTTGGACCTGAGGGGCAATCAGCCCCAGCATTTT. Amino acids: CASSTLDLRGNQPQHF.

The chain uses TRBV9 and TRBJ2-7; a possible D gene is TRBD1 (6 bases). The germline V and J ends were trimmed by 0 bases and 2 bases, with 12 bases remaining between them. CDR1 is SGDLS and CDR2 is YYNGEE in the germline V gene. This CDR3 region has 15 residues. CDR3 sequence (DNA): TGTGCCAGCAGCGTAGGTCCGCGACAGGCCTACGAGCAGTACTTC. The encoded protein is CASSVGPRQAYEQYF. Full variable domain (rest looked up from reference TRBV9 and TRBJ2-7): DSGVTQTPKHLITATGQRVTLRCSPRSGDLSVYWYQQSLDQGLQFLIQYYNGEERAKGNILERFSAQQFPDLHSELNLSSLELGDSALYFCASSVGPRQAYEQYFGPGTRLTVT.

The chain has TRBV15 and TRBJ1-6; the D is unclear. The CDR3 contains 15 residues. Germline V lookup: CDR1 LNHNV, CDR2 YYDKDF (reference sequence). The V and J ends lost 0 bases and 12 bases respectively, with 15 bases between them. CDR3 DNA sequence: TGTGCCACCAGCAGAGATCCGGGGTTGGAGTTACCCCTCCACTTT. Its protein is CATSRDPGLELPLHF.

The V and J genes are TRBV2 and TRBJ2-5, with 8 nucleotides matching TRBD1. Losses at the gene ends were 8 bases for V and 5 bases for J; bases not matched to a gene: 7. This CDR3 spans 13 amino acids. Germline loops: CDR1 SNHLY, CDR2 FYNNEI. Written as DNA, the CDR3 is TGTGCCAGCCAGGGGGCGCTTGTGGAGACCCAGTACTTC. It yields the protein CASQGALVETQYF.

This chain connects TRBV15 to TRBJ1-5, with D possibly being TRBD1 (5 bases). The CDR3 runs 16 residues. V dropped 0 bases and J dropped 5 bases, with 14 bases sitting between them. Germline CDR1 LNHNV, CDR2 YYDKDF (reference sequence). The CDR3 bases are TGTGCCACCAGCAGAGATAGAGCCAGGGTAGATCAGCCCCAGCATTTT. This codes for CATSRDRARVDQPQHF.

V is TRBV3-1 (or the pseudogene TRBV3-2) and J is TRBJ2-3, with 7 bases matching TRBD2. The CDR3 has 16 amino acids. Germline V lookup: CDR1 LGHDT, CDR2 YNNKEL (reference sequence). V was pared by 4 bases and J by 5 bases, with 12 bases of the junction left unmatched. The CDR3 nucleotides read TGTGCCAGCAGCCCCAGCCTGGCGGGAGTACGAGATACGCAGTATTTT. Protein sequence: CASSPSLAGVRDTQYF.

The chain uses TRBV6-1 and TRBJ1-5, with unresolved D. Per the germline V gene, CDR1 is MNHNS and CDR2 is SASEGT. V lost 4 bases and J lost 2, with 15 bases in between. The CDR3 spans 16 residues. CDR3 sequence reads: CASSVNPGIGNQPQHF. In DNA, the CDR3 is TGTGCCAGCAGTGTCAACCCCGGGATTGGCAATCAGCCCCAGCATTTT.

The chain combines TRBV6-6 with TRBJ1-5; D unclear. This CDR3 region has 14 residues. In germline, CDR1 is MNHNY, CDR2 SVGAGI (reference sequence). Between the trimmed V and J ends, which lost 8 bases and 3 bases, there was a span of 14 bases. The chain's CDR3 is CASWASRLNQPQHF. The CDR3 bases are TGTGCCAGCTGGGCAAGCCGCCTCAATCAGCCCCAGCATTTT.

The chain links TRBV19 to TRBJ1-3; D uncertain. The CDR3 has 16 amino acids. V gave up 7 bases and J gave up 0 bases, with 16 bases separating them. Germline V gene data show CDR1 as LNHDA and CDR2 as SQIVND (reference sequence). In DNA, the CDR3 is TGTGCCAGTACCACTCATCTTTATCTCTCTGGAAACACCATATATTTT. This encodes CASTTHLYLSGNTIYF.

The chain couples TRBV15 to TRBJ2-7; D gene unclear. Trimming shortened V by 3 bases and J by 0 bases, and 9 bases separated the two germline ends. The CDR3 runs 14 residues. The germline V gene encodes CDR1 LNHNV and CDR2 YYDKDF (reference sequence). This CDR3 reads CATSRGASSYEQYF. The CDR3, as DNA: TGTGCCACCAGCAGGGGCGCGAGCTCCTACGAGCAGTACTTC.

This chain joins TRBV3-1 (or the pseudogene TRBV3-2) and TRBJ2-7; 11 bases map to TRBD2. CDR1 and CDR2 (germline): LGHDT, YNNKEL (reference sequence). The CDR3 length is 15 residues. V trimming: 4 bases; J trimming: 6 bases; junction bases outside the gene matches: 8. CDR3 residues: CASSLSGTSGLEQYF. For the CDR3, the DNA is TGTGCCAGCAGCCTATCCGGGACTAGCGGCCTCGAGCAGTACTTC.

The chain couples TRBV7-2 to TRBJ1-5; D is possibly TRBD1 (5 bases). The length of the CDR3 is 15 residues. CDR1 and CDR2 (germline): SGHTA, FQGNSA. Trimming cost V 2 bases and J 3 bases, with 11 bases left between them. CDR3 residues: CASSLQGMNNQPQHF. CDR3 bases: TGTGCCAGCAGCTTACAGGGTATGAACAATCAGCCCCAGCATTTT.

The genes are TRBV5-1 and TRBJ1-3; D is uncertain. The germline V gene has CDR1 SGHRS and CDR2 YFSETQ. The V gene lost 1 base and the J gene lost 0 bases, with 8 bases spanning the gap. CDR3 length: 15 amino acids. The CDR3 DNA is TGCGCCAGCAGCTTGAAGGAGAGCTCTGGAAACACCATATATTTT. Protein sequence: CASSLKESSGNTIYF.

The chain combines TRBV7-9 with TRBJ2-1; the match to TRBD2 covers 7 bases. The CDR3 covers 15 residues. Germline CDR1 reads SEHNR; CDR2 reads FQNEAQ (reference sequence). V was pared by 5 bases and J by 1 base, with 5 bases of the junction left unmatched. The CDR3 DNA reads TGTGCCAGCAGCGGCGCGGGGGTATCCTACAATGAGCAGTTCTTC. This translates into CASSGAGVSYNEQFF.

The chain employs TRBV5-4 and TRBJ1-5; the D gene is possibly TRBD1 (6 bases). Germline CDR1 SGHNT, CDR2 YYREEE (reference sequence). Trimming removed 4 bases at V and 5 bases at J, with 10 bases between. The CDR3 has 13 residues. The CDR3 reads CASSPDRDQPQHF. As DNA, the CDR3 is TGTGCCAGCAGCCCGGACAGAGATCAGCCCCAGCATTTT.

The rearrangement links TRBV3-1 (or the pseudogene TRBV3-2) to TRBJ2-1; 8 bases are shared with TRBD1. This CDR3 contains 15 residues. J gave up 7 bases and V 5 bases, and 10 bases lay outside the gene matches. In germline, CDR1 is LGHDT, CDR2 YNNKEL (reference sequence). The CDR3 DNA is TGTGCCAGCAGCGACTGGACAGGGCTGGGGAATGAGCAGTTCTTC. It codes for CASSDWTGLGNEQFF.

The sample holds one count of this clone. This chain's CDR3 is CAWSVGARSTDTQYF. The CDR3 DNA sequence: TGTGCCTGGAGTGTAGGGGCAAGGAGCACAGATACGCAGTATTTT. This chain uses TRBV30 with TRBJ2-3, with a possible D match to TRBD1 (5 bases). This CDR3 spans 15 amino acids. The germline gives CDR1 GTSNPN, CDR2 SVGIG (reference sequence). Deletions cut 0 bases from V and 0 bases from J, with 10 bases between.

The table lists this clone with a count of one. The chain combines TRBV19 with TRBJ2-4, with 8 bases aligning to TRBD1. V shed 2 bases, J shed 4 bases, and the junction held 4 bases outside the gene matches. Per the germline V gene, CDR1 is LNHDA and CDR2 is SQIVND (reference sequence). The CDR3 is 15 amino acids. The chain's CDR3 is CASSIRQGAKNIQYF. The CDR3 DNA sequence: TGTGCCAGTAGTATAAGGCAGGGGGCGAAAAACATTCAGTACTTC.

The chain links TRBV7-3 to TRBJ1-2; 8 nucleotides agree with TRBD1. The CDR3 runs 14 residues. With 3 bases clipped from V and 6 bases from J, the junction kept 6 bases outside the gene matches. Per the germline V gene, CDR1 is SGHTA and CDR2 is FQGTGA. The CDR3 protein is CASSFLGQENGYTF. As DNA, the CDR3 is TGTGCCAGCAGCTTCCTGGGACAGGAAAATGGCTACACCTTC. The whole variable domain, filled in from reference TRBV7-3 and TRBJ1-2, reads GAGVSQTPSNKVTEKGKYVELRCDPISGHTALYWYRQSLGQGPEFLIYFQGTGAADDSGLPNDRFFAVRPEGSVSTLKIQRTERGDSAVYLCASSFLGQENGYTFGSGTRLTVV.

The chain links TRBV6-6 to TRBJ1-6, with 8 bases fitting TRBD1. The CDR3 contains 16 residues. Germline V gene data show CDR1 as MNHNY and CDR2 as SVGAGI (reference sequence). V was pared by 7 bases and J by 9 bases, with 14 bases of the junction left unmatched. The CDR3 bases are TGTGCCAGCACCCAGTCCGGGGACAGGAGATCTTCACCCCTCCACTTT. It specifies CASTQSGDRRSSPLHF.